One sample yielded the 16 T cell receptor beta chains listed below, sequenced in a study of T cells in Graves' hyperthyroidism and ophthalmopathy (dated by TCRdb to about 2019). The protocol used for the library was multiplex PCR. The sequencing machine was an Illumina HiSeq 2000. Amplification of TCR beta CDR3 regions was carried out from RNA transcripts. For the first round of RT-PCR on the TCR CDR3, the HTBI primer set was used together with the Qiagen OneStep RT-PCR kit. The public reads were reanalyzed by TCRdb: fastp trimming at Q25, MiXCR alignment, in-frame beta chains only. For every CDR3 protein sequence, its rows merge into one entry that carries the most common genes and DNA. The sample yields roughly 290,000 distinct CDR3 sequences; about 14% were counted once. Of the sample, 6% to 8% falls within the top ten clones. Sequencing was performed on blood. These receptors originate from a woman between 25 and 40 years old with Graves' hyperthyroidism that later progressed to Graves' ophthalmopathy.

This clonotype was counted many times. V is TRBV7-2 and J is TRBJ1-4, with 8 bases aligning to TRBD1. The CDR3 length is 16 residues. V dropped 5 bases and J dropped 6; count of bases not matched to a gene: 11. The germline gives CDR1 SGHTA, CDR2 FQGNSA. CDR3 residues: CASSHGSGQGYEKLFF. The CDR3 DNA reads TGTGCCAGCAGCCATGGGTCCGGACAGGGTTATGAAAAACTGTTTTTT. Together with reference TRBV7-2 and TRBJ1-4, the CDR3 gives the full variable domain: GAGVSQSPSNKVTEKGKDVELRCDPISGHTALYWYRQSLGQGLEFLIYFQGNSAPDKSGLPSDRFSAERTGGSVSTLTIQRTQQEDSAVYLCASSHGSGQGYEKLFFGSGTQLSVL.

The chain has TRBV19 and TRBJ2-1; D gene unclear. The CDR3 extends over 15 amino acids. Germline CDR1 LNHDA, CDR2 SQIVND (reference sequence). V gave up 10 bases and J gave up 0 bases, with 16 bases separating them. The CDR3 loop reads CANRGTFRSYNEQFF. The CDR3, as DNA: TGTGCCAATAGAGGAACCTTCCGCTCCTACAATGAGCAGTTCTTC.

This clonotype has a count of ten or more. The chain carries TRBV7-2 and TRBJ2-1, with a possible D match to TRBD2 (5 bases). The CDR3 spans 18 residues. V shed 6 bases and J shed 0 bases, with 21 bases lying between them. The germline gives CDR1 SGHTA, CDR2 FQGNSA. The CDR3 is CASSSTTGRGSSYNEQFF. In nucleotides, the CDR3 is TGTGCCAGCAGTTCCACTACCGGACGGGGTAGCTCCTACAATGAGCAGTTCTTC.

This clonotype has a count of ten or more. This chain uses TRBV7-9 with TRBJ1-2; 12 bases are shared with TRBD1. CDR1 and CDR2 (germline): SEHNR, FQNEAQ (reference sequence). The length of the CDR3 is 15 residues. Trimming cost V 10 bases and J 7 bases; bases outside gene matches: 13. CDR3 in amino acids: CATTNRDRGHIGYTF. The CDR3 DNA is TGTGCCACGACTAACCGGGACAGGGGGCATATTGGCTACACCTTC. Complete variable domain (other parts from reference TRBV7-9 and TRBJ1-2): DTGVSQNPRHKITKRGQNVTFRCDPISEHNRLYWYRQTLGQGPEFLTYFQNEAQLEKSRLLSDRFSAERPKGSFSTLEIQRTEQGDSAMYLCATTNRDRGHIGYTFGSGTRLTVV.

Ten or more counts support this clonotype. The gene calls are TRBV7-2 and TRBJ1-5; 7 bases line up with TRBD1. This CDR3 has 14 residues. Per the germline V gene, CDR1 is SGHTA and CDR2 is FQGNSA. Losses at the gene ends were 5 bases for V and 7 bases for J; bases not matched to a gene: 8. CDR3 sequence reads: CASSTQGGGQPQHF. The CDR3 region has the DNA TGTGCCAGCAGCACCCAGGGGGGAGGGCAGCCCCAGCATTTT.

This clonotype was counted many times. This CDR3 is CATSRQGQGAGNTIYF. CDR3 sequence (DNA): TGTGCCACCAGCAGACAGGGACAGGGCGCTGGAAACACCATATATTTT. V usage is TRBV15 and J usage is TRBJ1-3; 9 bases line up with TRBD1. V dropped 2 bases and J dropped 2; count of bases not matched to a gene: 4. This CDR3 spans 16 amino acids. The germline CDR1 and CDR2 sequences are LNHNV and YYDKDF (reference sequence).

This clonotype was observed a handful of times. The chain couples TRBV19 to TRBJ1-6; TRBD1 might be the D (5 bases). The CDR3 loop spans 15 amino acids. Germline V gives CDR1 LNHDA, CDR2 SQIVND (reference sequence). V dropped 3 bases and J dropped 6 bases, with 12 bases sitting between them. The CDR3 region has the DNA TGTGCCAGTAGTATTACAGGAGCTTTTAATTCACCCCTCCACTTT. It translates to CASSITGAFNSPLHF.

As for this clonotype: Compared with germline, one end of the junction differs, possibly owing to a read error. This chain links TRBV6-5 with TRBJ2-4; perhaps D is TRBD1 or TRBD2 (5 bases each). Germline V gene data show CDR1 as MNHEY and CDR2 as SVGAGI. The CDR3 spans 16 residues. The CDR3 sequence: CAGSYDRLLAKNIQYF. Written as DNA, the CDR3 is TGTGCCGGCAGTTACGACAGACTACTAGCCAAAAACATTCAGTACTTC.

With regard to this clonotype: A clone one base away is much larger, so this may be a read error. V is TRBV12-3 or TRBV12-4 and J is TRBJ2-3, with TRBD2 as a possible D gene (6 bases). The V end lost 3 bases, the J end lost 2 bases, and 18 bases lay between the germline ends. The CDR3 contains 17 residues. The CDR3 region is CASSFRGLTVSTDTQYF. CDR3 nucleotides: TGTGCCAGCAGTTTTCGAGGACTAACGGTTTCCACAGATACGCAGTATTTT.

There are a few counts of this clonotype. Germline is not matched at one junction end, which may reflect a read error. The gene calls are TRBV5-1 and TRBJ2-1; no definite D call. Germline CDR1 reads SGHRS; CDR2 reads YFSETQ. CDR3 length: 13 amino acids. CDR3 sequence: CASSPGSYNEQLF. The CDR3 DNA reads TGCGCCAGCAGCCCGGGCTCCTACAATGAGCAGCTCTTC.

Of note for this clonotype: A much larger clone is a single base away; this may be a read error. This chain joins TRBV5-1 and TRBJ2-1; 11 bases are shared with TRBD2. CDR3 length: 16 amino acids. Germline V gene lookup returns CDR1 SGHRS and CDR2 YFSETQ. The DNA for the CDR3 is TGCGCCAGCAGCACCCTGGGACTAGCGGTTTACAATGAGCGGTTCTTC. Its translation: CASSTLGLAVYNERFF.

The sample holds a few counts of this clonotype. The V call is TRBV7-2, the J call TRBJ2-5; D call uncertain. Germline V gives CDR1 SGHTA, CDR2 FQGNSA. The CDR3 runs 14 residues. V lost 1 base, J lost 5 bases, and 11 bases lay in between. The CDR3 DNA reads TGTGCCAGCAGCTTAGGTGCTTATCCGGAGACCCAGTACTTC. This codes for CASSLGAYPETQYF.

Many counts were recorded for this clonotype. The chain recombines TRBV18 with TRBJ1-1; 7 nucleotides align to TRBD1. The CDR3 covers 16 residues. The germline V gene encodes CDR1 KGHSH and CDR2 LQKENI. Trimming took 3 bases from V and 4 from J; bases not matched to a gene: 11. CDR3 in amino acids: CASSPTPQGGRTEAFF. The CDR3 bases are TGTGCCAGCTCACCGACTCCCCAGGGGGGCCGCACTGAAGCTTTCTTT.

This clonotype occurred many times. The J gene is TRBJ2-5, the V gene TRBV20-1, with TRBD2 identical over 14 bases. Germline trimming cut 4 bases from V and 5 bases from J; bases unmatched to any gene: 3. This CDR3 region has 14 residues. Per the germline V gene, CDR1 is DFQATT and CDR2 is SNEGSKA (reference sequence). The CDR3 is CSAIRLAGGETQYF. CDR3 DNA sequence: TGCAGTGCTATCAGACTAGCGGGAGGGGAGACCCAGTACTTC.

This sequence joins TRBV4-3 and TRBJ2-6; D gene unclear. The germline V gene has CDR1 LGHNA and CDR2 YSLEER. CDR3 length: 17 amino acids. V was shortened by 0 bases and J by 0 bases, with 9 bases between the two germline ends. The CDR3 sequence: CASSQDIVLSGANVLTF. CDR3 in DNA: TGCGCCAGCAGCCAAGATATCGTACTCTCTGGGGCCAACGTCCTGACTTTC.

This clonotype was seen a handful of times. The rearrangement uses TRBV6-4 and TRBJ2-2, with 10 nucleotides matching TRBD2. The CDR3 sequence is 18 residues long. Unmatched junction bases numbered 12, after V lost 5 bases and J lost 3 bases. CDR1 and CDR2 from the germline V gene are MRHNA and SNTAGT. The CDR3 DNA reads TGTGCCAGCAGTCCTTCGGGACTAGCGAGGAGCGACACCGGGGAGCTGTTTTTT. Protein: CASSPSGLARSDTGELFF.